This T cell receptor (beta chain) comes out of a study of blood T cell repertoires in COVID-19. In the study overall: Sources were T cells, B-cell-depleted T cells, or PBMCs; the material itself was cDNA or gDNA.

The V and J ends lost 8 bases and 3 bases respectively, with 10 bases between them. The CDR3 length is 12 residues. The germline gives CDR1 ENHRY, CDR2 SYGVKD. Data came from immunoSEQ multiplex PCR; TCRdb stores just in-frame clones and leaves some out. Of about 110,000 clones listed, roughly 82% were seen once; the top ten hold about 17%. This chain uses TRBV10-3 with TRBJ1-1; the D gene is possibly TRBD1 (6 bases). The sample consisted of peripheral blood. The sequence derives from a woman aged 55-70 years with acute or convalescent COVID-19. CDR3 coding DNA: TGTGCCATCGGGAGGGGGGACACTGAAGCTTTCTTT. It codes for CAIGRGDTEAFF.